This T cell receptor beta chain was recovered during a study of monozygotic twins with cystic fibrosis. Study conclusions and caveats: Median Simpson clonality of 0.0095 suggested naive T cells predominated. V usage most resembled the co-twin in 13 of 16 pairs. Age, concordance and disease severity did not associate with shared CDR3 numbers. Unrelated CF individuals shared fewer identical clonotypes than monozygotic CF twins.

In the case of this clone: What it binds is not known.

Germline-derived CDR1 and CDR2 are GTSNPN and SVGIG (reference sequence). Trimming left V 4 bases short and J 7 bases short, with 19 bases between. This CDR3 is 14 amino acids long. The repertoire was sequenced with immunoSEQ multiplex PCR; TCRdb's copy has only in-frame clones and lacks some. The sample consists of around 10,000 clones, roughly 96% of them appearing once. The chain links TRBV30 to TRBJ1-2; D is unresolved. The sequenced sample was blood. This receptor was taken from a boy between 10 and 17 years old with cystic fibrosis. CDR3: CAWTILGYTRGYTF. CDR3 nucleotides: TGTGCCTGGACCATACTTGGGTATACGCGTGGCTACACCTTC. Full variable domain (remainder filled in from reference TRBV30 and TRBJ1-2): SQTIHQWPATLVQPVGSPLSLECTVEGTSNPNLYWYRQAAGRGLQLLFYSVGIGQISSEVPQNLSASRPQDRQFILSSKKLLLSDSGFYLCAWTILGYTRGYTFGSGTRLTVV.